This T cell receptor (beta chain) was recorded in a study of vaccination effects on CD4 cells after COVID-19 (dated by TCRdb to the early 2020s). Notes on the research overall: The ViraFEST assay stimulated PBMC with viral peptide pools and then used TCR sequencing to identify antigen-specific CD4+ T cell clonotypes by expansion. Each participant got two doses of an mRNA SARS-CoV-2 vaccine, either BNT162b2 or mRNA-1273. Some 2 million PBMC per well were cultured in IMDM with 5% human AB serum, 10 IU/ml IL-2 and gentamicin, plus 10 ug/ml peptides. SARS-CoV-2 spike-specific CD4+ TCR repertoires from before and after mRNA vaccination were compared in COVID-19 convalescent patients and in infection-naive vaccine recipients. The full study included over 8 COVID-19 convalescent patients and several SARS-CoV-2-naive healthy vaccine recipients. Cultures from other donors in the study were sequenced using the Oncomine TCR Beta short-read assay on an Illumina iSeq 100. The investigation overall reported the following: In healthy vaccine recipients, vaccine-induced clones were almost all SARS-CoV-2 mono-reactive, with only 1 of 255 cross-reactive with common cold coronaviruses. The study was limited by a small number of convalescent patients and lacked early post-infection timepoints. Both infection-induced and vaccine-induced clones contracted markedly at late post-vaccination timepoints, which is consistent with waning T cell responses.

The germline V gene specifies SGHVS as CDR1 and FQNEAQ as CDR2. V loses 2 bases at its end and J loses 2 bases; junction bases beyond the gene matches: 7. Spanning cysteine to phenylalanine, the CDR3 consists of 18 amino acids. Just CDR3 DNA is preserved here, 54 bases in frame from base 1. Library creation used the immunoSEQ multiplex PCR assay. DNA from the CD4+ T cells that had been cultured and isolated underwent TCR beta CDR3 sequencing. On the authors' methods: Non-productive TCR sequences were discarded, and reads were trimmed to the CDR3 region, with only CDR3s of 7 or more amino acids retained. Antigen-specific clonotypes were identified with the MANAFEST web app by comparing expansion in peptide wells against reference cultures. To count as positive, a clone had to show expansion at FDR<0.05 compared with the reference and with all other wells, an odds ratio above 5, and a frequency above 0.1% in two replicate wells. Clonotypes significantly expanded in SARS-CoV-2 spike wells and in at least one common cold coronavirus spike condition were defined as cross-reactive. Using the stringdist R package, CDR3 similarity was measured by Levenshtein distance, and unrooted trees were constructed with ape in R 3.6.1. In its TCRdb copy, this immuneACCESS table keeps in-frame sequences only and misses some clones. Where compared with another copy, unresolved V genes explain less than half of these, and the others have no known cause. The DNA gave D and trimming, while V, J and clone size come from that table. The sample records approximately 58,000 clones, about 83% of which are singletons. Approximately 3% of the sample goes to the ten largest clones.

After around eleven days of culture, CD4+ T cells were isolated with the EasySep CD4+ T cell isolation kit. Negative nucleocapsid antibody results before and after vaccination confirmed that the healthy vaccine recipients had no prior SARS-CoV-2 infection. Half of the culture medium was replaced with fresh IL-2-containing medium on days 3 and 7. Unless noted otherwise, every peptide stimulation condition was cultured in triplicate wells. Using Ficoll-Paque Plus gradient centrifugation, PBMC were separated from whole blood and then either used fresh or cryopreserved at -140C. The QIAamp micro DNA kit was used to extract genomic DNA from the cultured CD4+ T cells. A word on this clone: This receptor's antigen is unknown. No much larger clonotype is one base removed from it; base qualities were not supplied.

The sequencing here drew on CD4+ T cells from PBMCs cultured without peptide, taken before COVID-19 vaccination. This receptor was taken from a human donor who received a COVID-19 vaccine. This sequence uses TRBV7-8 and TRBJ1-4; TRBD1 matches 11 bases in the middle. The DNA sequence is TGTGCCAGCAGCTTAAAGATGGGACAGGGGGGCACTAATGAAAAACTGTTTTTT. Translated, it gives CASSLKMGQGGTNEKLFF.